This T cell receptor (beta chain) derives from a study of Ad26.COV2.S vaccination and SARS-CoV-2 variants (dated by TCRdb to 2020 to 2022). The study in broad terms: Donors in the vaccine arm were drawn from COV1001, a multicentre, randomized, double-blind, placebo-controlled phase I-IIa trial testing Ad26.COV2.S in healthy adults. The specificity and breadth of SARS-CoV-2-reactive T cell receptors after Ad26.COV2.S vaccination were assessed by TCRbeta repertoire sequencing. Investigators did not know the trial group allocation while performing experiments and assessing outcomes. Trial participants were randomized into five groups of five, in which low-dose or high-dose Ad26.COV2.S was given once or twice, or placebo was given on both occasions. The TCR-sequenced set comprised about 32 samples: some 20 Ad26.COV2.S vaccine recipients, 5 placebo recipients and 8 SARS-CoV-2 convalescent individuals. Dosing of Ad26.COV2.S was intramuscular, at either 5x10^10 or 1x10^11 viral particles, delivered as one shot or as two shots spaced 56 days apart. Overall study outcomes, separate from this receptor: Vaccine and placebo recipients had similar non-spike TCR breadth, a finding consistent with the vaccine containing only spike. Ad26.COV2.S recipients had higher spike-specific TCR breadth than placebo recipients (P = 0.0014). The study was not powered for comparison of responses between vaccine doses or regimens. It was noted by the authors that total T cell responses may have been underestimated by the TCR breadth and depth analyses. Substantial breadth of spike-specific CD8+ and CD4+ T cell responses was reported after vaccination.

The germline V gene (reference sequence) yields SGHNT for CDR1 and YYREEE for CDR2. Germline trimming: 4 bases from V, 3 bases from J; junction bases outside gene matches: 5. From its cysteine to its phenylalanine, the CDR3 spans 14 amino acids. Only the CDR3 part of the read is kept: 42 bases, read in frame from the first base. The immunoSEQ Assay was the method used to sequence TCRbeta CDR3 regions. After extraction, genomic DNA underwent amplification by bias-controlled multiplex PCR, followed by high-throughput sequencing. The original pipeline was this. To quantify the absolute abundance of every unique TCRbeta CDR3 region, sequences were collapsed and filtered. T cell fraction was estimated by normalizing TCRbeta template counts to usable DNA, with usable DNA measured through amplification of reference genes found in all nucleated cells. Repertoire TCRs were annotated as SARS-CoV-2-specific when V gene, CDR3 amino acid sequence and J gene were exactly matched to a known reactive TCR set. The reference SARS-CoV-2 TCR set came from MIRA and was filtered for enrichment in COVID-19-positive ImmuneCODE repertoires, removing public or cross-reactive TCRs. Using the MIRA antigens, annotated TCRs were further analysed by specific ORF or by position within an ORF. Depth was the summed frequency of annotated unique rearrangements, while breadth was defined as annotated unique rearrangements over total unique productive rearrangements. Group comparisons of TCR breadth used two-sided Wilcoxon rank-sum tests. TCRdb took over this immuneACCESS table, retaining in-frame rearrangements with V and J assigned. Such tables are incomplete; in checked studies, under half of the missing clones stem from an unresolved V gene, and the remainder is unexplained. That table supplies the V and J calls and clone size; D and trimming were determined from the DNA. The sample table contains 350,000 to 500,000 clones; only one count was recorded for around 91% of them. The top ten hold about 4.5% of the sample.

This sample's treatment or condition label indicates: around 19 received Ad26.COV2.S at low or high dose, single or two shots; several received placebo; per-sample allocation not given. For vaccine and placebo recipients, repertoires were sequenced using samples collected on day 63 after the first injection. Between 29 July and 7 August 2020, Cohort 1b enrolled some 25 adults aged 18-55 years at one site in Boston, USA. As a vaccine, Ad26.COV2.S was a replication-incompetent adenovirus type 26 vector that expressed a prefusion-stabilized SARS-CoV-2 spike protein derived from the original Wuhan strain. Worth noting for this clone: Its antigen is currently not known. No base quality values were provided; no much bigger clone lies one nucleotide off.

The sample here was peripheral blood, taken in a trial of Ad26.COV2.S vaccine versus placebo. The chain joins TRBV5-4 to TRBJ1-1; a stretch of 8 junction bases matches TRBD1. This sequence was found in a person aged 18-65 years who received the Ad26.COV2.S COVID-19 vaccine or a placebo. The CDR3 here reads CASSGQGHDTEAFF. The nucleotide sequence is TGTGCCAGCAGCGGACAGGGACATGACACTGAAGCTTTCTTT.